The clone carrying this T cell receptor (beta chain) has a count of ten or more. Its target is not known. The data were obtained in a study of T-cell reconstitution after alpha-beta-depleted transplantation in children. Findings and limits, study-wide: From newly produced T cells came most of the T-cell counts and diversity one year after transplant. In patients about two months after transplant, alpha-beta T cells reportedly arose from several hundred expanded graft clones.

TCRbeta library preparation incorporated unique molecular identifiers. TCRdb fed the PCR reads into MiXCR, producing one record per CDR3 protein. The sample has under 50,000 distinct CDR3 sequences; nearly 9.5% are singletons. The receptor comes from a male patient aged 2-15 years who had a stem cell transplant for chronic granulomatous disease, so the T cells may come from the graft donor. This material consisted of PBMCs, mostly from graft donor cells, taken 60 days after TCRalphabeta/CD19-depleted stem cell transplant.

The DNA for the CDR3 is TGCAGTGCTAGAGATAATTGGAGCTCTGGGGCCAACGTCCTGACTTTC. Residues: CSARDNWSSGANVLTF. The rearrangement uses TRBV20-1 and TRBJ2-6; D is undetermined. CDR1 and CDR2 (germline): DFQATT, SNEGSKA (reference sequence). The CDR3 runs to 16 residues. Trimming pared 0 bases from V and 0 bases from J, leaving 9 bases between.